Sequencing of this TCR beta chain was carried out in a study of post-analysis software for immune sequencing data. Points on this clonotype: Its antigen is undetermined.

Unique molecular identifiers tagged the TCR beta cDNA libraries. Each CDR3 protein gets one entry after TCRdb re-called the PCR reads with MiXCR. The data hold about 160,000 distinct CDR3 sequences, with 36% observed a single time. The CDR3 is made up of 15 amino acids. V was shortened by 4 bases and J by 8 bases, with 18 bases between the two germline ends. CDR1 and CDR2 from the germline V gene are SGHRS and YFSETQ. Overall study results and limits: Among a handful of TRBV segments more frequent in patients than controls were TRBV5-6, TRBV5-1 and TRBV20-1. The study found significantly lower normalized Chao1 diversity in multiple sclerosis patients than in controls.

Sequencing was performed on blood, taken after autologous hematopoietic stem cell transplantation. This sequence joins TRBV5-1 and TRBJ2-2; a weak D match, TRBD2 (6 bases). The sequence came from a girl aged 5 to 17 with multiple sclerosis. The CDR3 DNA reads TGCGCCAGCAGCACGGGACTCACCCTGAGGGGGGAGCTGTTTTTT. Translated: CASSTGLTLRGELFF.